This T cell receptor (beta chain) is from a study of blood T cells in healthy people across ages. Russia was home to the donors, healthy Caucasian individuals aged roughly 6 to 100. Whenever a sample was processed, at least 6 million PBMCs were isolated. The CDR3 runs 15 residues. CDR1 is SGHTA, CDR2 FQGNSA, per germline. The V end was cut by 1 base, the J end by 5 bases, with 14 bases between. A second about 6 to 12 cycle PCR used barcoded and J-beta primers. TCRdb processed the 5' RACE reads anew with MiXCR; each CDR3 protein has one entry. This sample has approximately 730,000 distinct CDR3 sequences; approximately 39% occur once, and the top ten carry approximately 22%.

This chain uses TRBV7-2 with TRBJ1-2, with a possible D match to TRBD1 (5 bases). The sequenced material came from blood. The clonotype comes from a woman aged 55-70 years in good health. This chain's CDR3 is CASSLVQGEGYGYTF. The CDR3 DNA reads TGTGCCAGCAGCTTAGTTCAGGGAGAGGGGTATGGCTACACCTTC.